This TCR beta chain was retrieved from a study of blood T cell repertoires in COVID-19. Overall study: From T cells, B-cell-depleted T cells, or PBMCs came the material, which was cDNA or gDNA.

Only in-frame clones appear in the TCRdb table, and some are missing; sequencing was by immunoSEQ multiplex PCR. The table includes hundreds of thousands of clones, 85% to 90% detected once. This clonotype was obtained from a woman aged 18 to 35 with acute or convalescent COVID-19. The sequencing sample was made of peripheral blood.

The CDR3 sequence is CASSAGGLGNQPQHF. Written as DNA, the CDR3 is TGTGCCAGCAGCGCAGGGGGCCTTGGGAATCAGCCCCAGCATTTT. The chain links TRBV6-5 to TRBJ1-5; TRBD1 aligns across 8 bases. In germline, CDR1 is MNHEY, CDR2 SVGAGI. This CDR3 region has 15 residues. Trimming cost V 6 bases and J 4 bases; bases outside gene matches: 8.